This T cell receptor (beta chain) was captured in a study of Tregs in tolerant kidney transplant recipients. Study-wide results and limits: Expanding Tregs on activated donor B cells appeared to best identify donor-specific TCRbeta clones.

As for this clone: What it recognizes is unknown.

An overnight rest at 37°C with approximately 210 IU/ml IL-2 preceded regulatory T cell sorting from thawed PBMCs. Assay: immunoSEQ multiplex PCR; the TCRdb copy retains only in-frame clones and omits some. The data hold around 78,000 clones, with more than 85% observed a single time. The germline gives CDR1 ENHRY, CDR2 SYGVKD. There are 14 residues in the CDR3. V was cut by 3 bases and J by 0 bases, with 8 bases left in between. This chain joins TRBV10-3 and TRBJ1-2; D is ambiguous. Source: Tregs from blood, taken before the transplant. The receptor comes from a human donor who received a combined kidney and bone marrow transplant. The CDR3 coding sequence is TGTGCCATCAGTGATGTTAAGACTAACTATGGCTACACCTTC. As protein: CAISDVKTNYGYTF.